This T cell receptor beta chain was documented in a study of blood T cell repertoires in COVID-19 (dated by TCRdb to the early 2020s). Background for the entire study: Samples covering the acute and convalescent phases of COVID-19 were provided by collaborators in the United States, Italy and Spain. The material from the prospective study consisted of cDNA or gDNA derived from T cells, B-cell-depleted T cells, or PBMCs. Where available, HLA class I and class II types were obtained from metadata supplied by the sample provider rather than from assay-based typing. A de-identified subject ID, COVID-19 status, age in years and sex were almost always included in the sample metadata. Subjects who had been exposed to COVID-19, were actively infected with it, or had recovered from it provided the deeply sampled blood TCRbeta repertoires that made up the dataset. The samples were drawn from two sources: the first 160 participants of the ongoing ImmuneRACE study, and 1,254 subjects contributed by 6 global collaborators. A freely available public database, intended as a resource for researchers studying the immune response to SARS-CoV-2, is where the repertoires were released. Overall results and qualifications from the work: Clinical and demographic metadata were provided uncurated, with the amount varying by source and participant.

In the prospective study, participants were about 18 to 95 years old, resided in fewer than 25 geographic areas of the United States, and were enrolled through a virtual design. Cohort assignment in the prospective study relied on participant-reported clinical history from a screening survey and a study questionnaire. ImmuneRACE Cohort 3 recovered participants were defined by two consecutive negative NP/OP PCR tests, healthcare professional clearance, or symptom resolution. Mobile phlebotomists in the prospective study collected whole blood, serum and a nasopharyngeal or oropharyngeal swab from every participant. Additional blood draws and questionnaires over an approximately two-month period could optionally be provided by prospective study participants. Before DNA extraction, prospective study blood samples were shipped either frozen or at room temperature. TCRbeta CDR3 regions were amplified from genomic DNA using the immunoSEQ Assay, a bias-controlled multiplex PCR. The paper's data handling went like this. The number of nucleated cells in each sample was estimated from the amplification of reference gene primers within the assay. To quantify the absolute abundance of each unique TCRbeta CDR3 rearrangement, sequence reads were collapsed and filtered. Productive Simpson clonality was computed per sample as the square root of Simpson's diversity index over productive rearrangements. The clones in this table, taken by TCRdb from immuneACCESS, are in-frame only. Not every clone is retained; where verified, under half of the shortfall comes from an unresolved V gene, and the cause of the rest is unknown. The DNA was the basis for D and trimming; V, J and clone size are from that table. This sample has around 330,000 clones in its table, and approximately 88% of those were observed once. 8.5% to 10% of the sample belongs to the ten largest clones.

V is pared back by 0 bases and J by 3 bases, with 9 bases lying between the germline termini. The CDR3 spans 14 residues, from the cysteine through the phenylalanine. The read is trimmed to its CDR3 DNA, 42 bases read in frame from base 1. Sequences LGHNA (CDR1) and YSLEER (CDR2) are obtained from the germline V gene. About this clone: The antigen it binds to is not known. Base quality data are lacking; no much larger clone is found one base away.

This chain joins TRBV4-3 to TRBJ2-7; TRBD1 is possibly the D segment (6 matching bases). The sequence was collected from a woman between 18 and 29 years old who had recovered from COVID-19. The sequencing input was PBMCs or T cells enriched from blood (not recorded which). The DNA sequence is TGCGCCAGCAGCCAAGATAGGGGGATCTACGAGCAGTACTTC. The translation is CASSQDRGIYEQYF.